This record covers a single T cell receptor (beta chain). No antigen is known for it. No base qualities exist here, and no much larger clone lies one base off it. The same CDR3 also results from other DNA sequences found in this sample. The CDR3 has 11 amino acids, counting the end cysteine and phenylalanine. Left in the record is the CDR3 DNA by itself, 33 bases read in frame from the first base. Via the germline V gene (reference sequence), CDR1 is GTSNPN and CDR2 SVGIG. The V end loses 4 bases and the J end loses 0 bases, and a stretch of 3 bases separates them. This specimen belongs to a study of OX40 agonist ivuxolimab in advanced cancers. About the investigation overall: The costimulatory receptor OX40 (CD134) was targeted by ivuxolimab, a fully human IgG2 agonistic monoclonal antibody. Intravenous ivuxolimab was administered to patients every 2 weeks at six dose levels: 0.01, 0.1, 0.3, 1.5, 3 and 10 mg/kg. Of the roughly 50 dose-escalation patients, hepatocellular carcinoma was present in about 19, melanoma in some 15, renal cell carcinoma in 9 and head and neck cancer in 9. A male proportion of nearly 85% and a mean age of around 60 years, ranging from roughly 23 to 90, were recorded for the dose-escalation cohort. Prior anti-PD-1, anti-PD-L1 or anti-CTLA-4 therapy was permitted, and about 40% of dose-escalation patients had received checkpoint inhibitors. Partial responses occurred in three dose-escalation patients, of whom one had hepatocellular carcinoma and two had cutaneous melanoma. Peripheral TCRbeta sequencing was intended to test whether TCR sequence diversity was altered and clonal T-cell expansion was caused by ivuxolimab. The monotherapy dose-escalation portion (N ≈ 56 patients) of the phase I ivuxolimab trial is reported in the paper.

For sequencing of the TCRbeta CDR3 region, genomic DNA was extracted from the sorted cells. TCRbeta CDR3 regions were sequenced using the immunoSEQ Assay. TCRdb's version of the immuneACCESS table is confined to in-frame rearrangements and falls short of the full clone set. An unresolved V gene accounts for under half of the shortfall where checked; the remainder is of unknown origin. Recorded for this sample are 89,000 or so clones; 70% to 90% of them occurred a single time. The ten largest clones represent approximately 0.76% of the sample. Results and caveats for the whole study, not just this receptor: Low levels of normalized T-cell clonal expansion were also seen in some patients who did not respond. In the 0.1-3.0 mg/kg groups, partial responders were among the patients with the lowest normalized peripheral clonal expansion, particularly in CD8+ T cells. On average, CD8+ T cells showed more expanded clones than CD4+ T cells after ivuxolimab. Antigen specificity was not determined for the clonally expanded peripheral T cells. At doses of 0.1 to 3.0 mg/kg, clonal expansion of both CD4+ and CD8+ T cells in blood was seen between baseline and week 6.

Patients with a history of autoimmune disease or receiving systemic immunosuppression were excluded from the trial. Peripheral blood for TCR sequencing was drawn from every dose cohort at baseline, at cycle 4 day 1 and at cycle 7 day 1. The samples were taken from a phase I, first-in-human, multicenter, open-label dose-escalation trial of ivuxolimab. The trial enrolled adults with locally advanced or metastatic head and neck squamous cell, hepatocellular, melanoma or renal cell carcinoma. CD4+ and CD8+ T cells were sorted separately from peripheral blood before TCR sequencing. Recombination connected TRBV30 to TRBJ1-1; the D gene assignment is ambiguous. The sequence derives from an adult with an advanced solid tumor such as melanoma, head and neck, liver or kidney cancer. This specimen was CD4+ or CD8+ T cells sorted from blood, taken in a trial of the OX40 agonist ivuxolimab. The DNA sequence is given as TGTGCCTGGACTGTGAACACTGAAGCTTTCTTT. Translated, it reads CAWTVNTEAFF.